The T cell receptor beta chain described here comes from a study of cytomegalovirus exposure and HLA in healthy donors. Study-wide results and caveats: The later analysis indicated that the majority of CMV-associated TCR beta chains appeared HLA-restricted. A list of approximately 160 TCR beta chains associated with cytomegalovirus was given. An analysis that was carried out later associated 17,000 or so TCR beta sequences with HLA alleles at 0.05 false discovery rate. A later analysis revealed that TCR association rates differed between HLA loci, peaking at DRB1 and bottoming out at HLA-C.

Of note for this clone: The antigen remains undetermined.

Primers included in the PCR were 60 Vbeta and 13 Jbeta primers. Assay: immunoSEQ multiplex PCR; the TCRdb copy retains only in-frame clones and omits some. The sample records 100,000 or so clones, more than 75% being singletons. The germline V gene has CDR1 SGHAT and CDR2 FQNNGV. Trimming shortened V by 0 bases and J by 0 bases, and 9 bases separated the two germline ends. The CDR3 contains 16 residues. The TCR comes from a woman between 50 and 59 years old in good health and CMV-seropositive. The sequenced sample consisted of PBMCs. This chain connects TRBV11-2 to TRBJ1-3; no clear D gene. Here the CDR3 reads CASSLDNSFSGNTIYF. As DNA, the CDR3 is TGTGCCAGCAGCTTAGATAACAGCTTCTCTGGAAACACCATATATTTT.